The 2 T cell receptor beta chains listed next were all sequenced from one sample in a study of cytomegalovirus exposure and HLA in healthy donors (TCRdb year 2017). Library prep was done by the immunoSEQ multiplex PCR assay. The multiplex PCR relied on a mix of 60 forward primers for TCR Vbeta segments and 13 reverse primers for TCR Jbeta segments. TCRdb took this table from immuneACCESS and kept in-frame rearrangements with V and J called. Such tables lack part of the clones; where checked against another copy, unresolved V genes explain under half of the gap, and the rest is unexplained. Within this sample are hundreds of thousands of clones, with 70% to 90% of them counted one time only. Approximately 0.24% of the sample belongs to the ten largest clones. The sample taken for sequencing was PBMCs. All receptors derive from a girl aged 2-10 years in good health and CMV-seronegative.

V gene TRBV5-1 combines with J gene TRBJ2-1, with 10 bases aligning to TRBD2. The ends lost 1 base at V and 8 bases at J; junction bases unmatched: 6. Germline CDR1 reads SGHRS; CDR2 reads YFSETQ. The CDR3 extends over 15 amino acids. CDR3 region: CASSLSLAGVHEQFF. The CDR3 DNA reads as TGCGCCAGCAGCTTGTCCCTAGCGGGAGTTCATGAGCAGTTCTTC.

The sample holds a few counts of this clone. The chain carries TRBV7-7 and TRBJ2-7, with 7 nucleotides matching TRBD1. J lost 3 bases, V lost 1 base, and 0 bases had no gene match. The germline V gene has CDR1 SSHAT and CDR2 FNYEAQ (reference sequence). This CDR3 is 13 amino acids long. The CDR3 nucleotides read TGTGCCAGCAGCTTAGGGGACAGCTACGAGCAGTACTTC. It is translated as CASSLGDSYEQYF.